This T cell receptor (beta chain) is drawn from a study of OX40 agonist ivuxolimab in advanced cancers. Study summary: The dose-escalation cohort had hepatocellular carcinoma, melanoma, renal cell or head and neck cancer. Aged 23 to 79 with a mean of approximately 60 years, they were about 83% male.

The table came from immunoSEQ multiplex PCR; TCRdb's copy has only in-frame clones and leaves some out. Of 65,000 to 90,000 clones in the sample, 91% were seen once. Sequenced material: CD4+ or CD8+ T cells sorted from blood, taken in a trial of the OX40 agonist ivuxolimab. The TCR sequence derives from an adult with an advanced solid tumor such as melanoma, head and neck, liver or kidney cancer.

The CDR3 protein is CAWRGRGISISYNEQFF. CDR3 coding DNA: TGTGCCTGGAGGGGCAGGGGAATTTCAATCTCCTACAATGAGCAGTTCTTC. The chain employs TRBV30 and TRBJ2-1, with D perhaps TRBD1 (6 bases). Trimming shortened V by 3 bases and J by 0 bases, and 18 bases separated the two germline ends. This CDR3 has 17 residues. The germline V gene has CDR1 GTSNPN and CDR2 SVGIG (reference sequence).